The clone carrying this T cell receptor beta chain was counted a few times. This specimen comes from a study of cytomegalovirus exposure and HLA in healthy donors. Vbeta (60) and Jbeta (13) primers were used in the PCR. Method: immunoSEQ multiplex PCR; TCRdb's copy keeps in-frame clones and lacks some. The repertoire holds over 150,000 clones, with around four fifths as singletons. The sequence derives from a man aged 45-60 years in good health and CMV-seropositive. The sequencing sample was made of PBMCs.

Here the CDR3 DNA reads TGCGCCAGCAGCCGCGGGACCGGCACCGGGGAGCTGTTTTTT. Translated: CASSRGTGTGELFF. The chain links TRBV5-1 to TRBJ2-2, with D possibly TRBD2 on 6 matching bases. V was trimmed by 4 bases and J by 4 bases, leaving 11 bases between them. In germline, CDR1 is SGHRS, CDR2 YFSETQ. The length of the CDR3 is 14 residues.